The 9 T cell receptor beta chains listed next were all sequenced from one sample in a study of immune evolution from preneoplasia to lung adenocarcinoma. Sequencing was performed with immunoSEQ multiplex PCR; in TCRdb, only in-frame clones are kept and a portion is missing. The sample has around 8,200 clones, just under 80% seen once. Sequenced input: FFPE adjacent normal lung tissue. The source of these receptors is a person aged 60-79 years with lung adenocarcinoma.

This clone was found a few times. The chain links TRBV30 to TRBJ2-7; either TRBD1 or TRBD2 may fit D (5 bases each). This CDR3 is built from 12 residues. The germline V and J ends were trimmed by 2 bases and 9 bases, with 14 bases remaining between them. Germline V gene lookup returns CDR1 GTSNPN and CDR2 SVGIG (reference sequence). The CDR3 sequence is CAWSSSGQGQYF. The CDR3 coding sequence is TGTGCCTGGAGTTCTTCGGGGCAGGGGCAGTACTTC.

The V and J genes are TRBV6-6 and TRBJ1-2; D perhaps matches TRBD1 (6 bases). CDR3 length equals 15 residues. CDR1 and CDR2 (germline): MNHNY, SVGAGI (reference sequence). V dropped 3 bases and J dropped 3 bases, with 14 bases sitting between them. This CDR3 reads CASSYMGGRDYGYTF. The DNA of the CDR3 is TGTGCCAGCAGTTATATGGGGGGGCGCGACTATGGCTACACCTTC.

The CDR3 loop reads CAISGQGPETQYF. The CDR3, as DNA: TGTGCCATCAGTGGACAGGGGCCAGAGACCCAGTACTTC. This rearrangement joins TRBV10-3 to TRBJ2-5, with 8 bases that match TRBD1. CDR1 is ENHRY, CDR2 SYGVKD, per germline. V shed 4 bases, J shed 4 bases, and the junction held 2 bases outside the gene matches. The CDR3 is made up of 13 amino acids.

The chain links TRBV11-3 to TRBJ2-1, with D unclear. Germline CDR1 and CDR2: SGHNT and YENEEA. The CDR3 is made up of 13 amino acids. Trimming removed 3 bases at V and 7 bases at J, with 10 bases between. CDR3 protein: CASSFGPWNEQFF. The CDR3 DNA follows: TGTGCCAGCAGCTTTGGCCCCTGGAATGAGCAGTTCTTC.

The V call is TRBV18, the J call TRBJ2-1, with D possibly TRBD1 on 6 matching bases. The CDR3 has 14 amino acids. V lost 3 bases and J lost 10, with 16 bases in between. In germline, CDR1 is KGHSH, CDR2 LQKENI. CDR3 protein: CASSPGAGEREQFF. CDR3 nucleotides: TGTGCCAGCTCACCTGGGGCAGGGGAGAGGGAGCAGTTCTTC.

The V call is TRBV2, the J call TRBJ1-4, with 9 bases that match TRBD1. The germline V gene has CDR1 SNHLY and CDR2 FYNNEI. The CDR3 has 15 residues. V shed 2 bases and J 7 bases; nucleotides not matched to a gene: 5. For the CDR3, the DNA is TGTGCCAGCAGTGAATGGGGACAGGGAGGTGAAAAACTGTTTTTT. It encodes CASSEWGQGGEKLFF.

This clone was seen more than once but under ten times. The CDR3 reads CATLDSRVTGELFF. CDR3 coding DNA: TGTGCCACCCTGGACTCTCGGGTCACCGGGGAGCTGTTTTTT. The J gene is TRBJ2-2, the V gene TRBV10-3; maybe TRBD2 (5 bases). Germline V CDR1 and CDR2: ENHRY, SYGVKD. The CDR3 consists of 14 residues. Trimming cost V 10 bases and J 4 bases, with 16 bases left between them.

This chain joins TRBV6-6 and TRBJ2-7, with a weak D call TRBD2 (6 bases). Trimming took 2 bases from V and 5 from J, leaving 13 bases between them. The germline CDR1 and CDR2 sequences are MNHNY and SVGAGI (reference sequence). There are 14 residues in the CDR3. The CDR3 DNA reads TGTGCCAGCAGTTACGACGGGAGTAGGGACGAGCAGTACTTC. Translated, it gives CASSYDGSRDEQYF.

The chain has TRBV6-1 and TRBJ2-7; the match to TRBD1 covers 7 bases. This CDR3 has 13 residues. V dropped 8 bases and J dropped 1; count of bases not matched to a gene: 5. Germline V gene sequence: CDR1 MNHNS, CDR2 SASEGT. The CDR3 coding sequence is TGTGCCAGCGAAGGGACAGAATCCTACGAGCAGTACTTC. This encodes CASEGTESYEQYF.